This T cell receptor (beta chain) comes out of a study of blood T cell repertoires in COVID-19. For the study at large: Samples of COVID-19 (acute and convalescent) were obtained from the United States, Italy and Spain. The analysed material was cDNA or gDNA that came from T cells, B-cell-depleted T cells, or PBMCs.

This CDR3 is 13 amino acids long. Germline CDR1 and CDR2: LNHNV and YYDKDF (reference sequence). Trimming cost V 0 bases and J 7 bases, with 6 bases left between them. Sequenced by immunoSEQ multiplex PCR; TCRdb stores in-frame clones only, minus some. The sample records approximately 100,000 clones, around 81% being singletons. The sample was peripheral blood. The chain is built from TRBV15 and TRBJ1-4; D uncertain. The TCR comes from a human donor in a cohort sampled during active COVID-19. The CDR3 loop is CATSRDRGEKLFF. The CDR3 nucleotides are TGTGCCACCAGCAGAGATCGGGGTGAAAAACTGTTTTTT.